Below are 8 T cell receptor beta chains sequenced from a single sample in a study of cytomegalovirus exposure and HLA in healthy donors. PCR employed 60 Vbeta and 13 Jbeta primers. Repertoires were generated with immunoSEQ multiplex PCR, while TCRdb's copy carries only in-frame clones and drops some. The profile covers hundreds of thousands of clones, with about 78% appearing a single time and about 3.8% taken by the ten largest. The sequencing sample was made of PBMCs. The receptors originated from a male donor in good health and CMV-seronegative.

J is TRBJ1-2 and V is TRBV27, with D unresolved. The ends were cut back, 3 bases at V and 5 bases at J, with 10 bases in the middle. The CDR3 has 13 residues. Germline lookup yields CDR1 MNHEY and CDR2 SMNVEV (reference sequence). DNA for the CDR3: TGTGCCAGCAGTTTGGAGGGATATTATGGCTACACCTTC. Amino acid sequence: CASSLEGYYGYTF.

The chain uses TRBV7-9 and TRBJ2-1; unclear D gene. The germline CDR1 and CDR2 sequences are SEHNR and FQNEAQ (reference sequence). Between the trimmed V and J ends, which lost 5 bases and 0 bases, there was a span of 5 bases. CDR3 size: 13 residues. The CDR3 loop is CASSESSYNEQFF. The CDR3 DNA reads as TGTGCCAGCAGCGAGAGCTCCTACAATGAGCAGTTCTTC.

The table lists this clone with a count of one. The V and J genes are TRBV18 and TRBJ2-5; 9 bases line up with TRBD2. The V gene end was trimmed by 3 bases and the J gene end by 5 bases; junction bases not matched to a gene: 10. Germline lookup yields CDR1 KGHSH and CDR2 LQKENI. The CDR3 is 16 residues long. CDR3 DNA: TGTGCCAGCTCACCGGGGACTAGCCTGCTCCGCGAGACCCAGTACTTC. It codes for CASSPGTSLLRETQYF.

J is TRBJ1-1 and V is TRBV19; no firm D call. V was clipped by 5 bases and J by 3 bases, with 16 bases between them. The length of the CDR3 is 15 residues. CDR1 LNHDA and CDR2 SQIVND come from the germline V gene (reference sequence). CDR3 nucleotides: TGTGCCAGTAGTTTTTCGACTCAACGCCACACTGAAGCTTTCTTT. Protein: CASSFSTQRHTEAFF. Full variable domain (rest looked up from reference TRBV19 and TRBJ1-1): DGGITQSPKYLFRKEGQNVTLSCEQNLNHDAMYWYRQDPGQGLRLIYYSQIVNDFQKGDIAEGYSVSREKKESFPLTVTSAQKNPTAFYLCASSFSTQRHTEAFFGQGTRLTVV.

The chain uses TRBV18 and TRBJ1-2; weak D call: TRBD1 (6 bases). Germline V lookup: CDR1 KGHSH, CDR2 LQKENI. V dropped 1 base and J dropped 4 bases, with 13 bases sitting between them. This CDR3 is 15 amino acids long. CDR3 protein: CASSPQTGKGYGYTF. CDR3 DNA: TGTGCCAGCTCACCACAAACAGGGAAGGGCTATGGCTACACCTTC.

A few counts support this clone. The chain links TRBV10-3 to TRBJ2-7; 10 bases agree with TRBD1. CDR1 ENHRY and CDR2 SYGVKD come from the germline V gene. This CDR3 comprises 15 residues. V lost 2 bases, J lost 5 bases, and 6 bases stayed unmatched. The CDR3 DNA reads as TGTGCCATCAGTGAGCCGGGACAGGGGACGAACGAGCAGTACTTC. This translates into CAISEPGQGTNEQYF.

The rearrangement uses TRBV18 and TRBJ1-2; TRBD1 aligns across 8 bases. The length of the CDR3 is 16 residues. J was trimmed by 3 bases and V by 0 bases; bases with no gene match: 6. CDR1 is KGHSH, CDR2 LQKENI, per germline. In DNA, the CDR3 is TGTGCCAGCTCACCACCAGGACAGGGCCCGGACTATGGCTACACCTTC. This gives the protein CASSPPGQGPDYGYTF.

This clone was picked up a small number of times. This chain joins TRBV5-6 and TRBJ1-1, with a tentative D call TRBD1 (5 bases). Germline lookup yields CDR1 SGHDT and CDR2 YYEEEE. This CDR3 spans 14 amino acids. V shed 0 bases and J shed 3 bases, with 9 bases lying between them. As DNA, the CDR3 is TGTGCCAGCAGCTTGGTCGGGGGTGACACTGAAGCTTTCTTT. The encoded protein is CASSLVGGDTEAFF.